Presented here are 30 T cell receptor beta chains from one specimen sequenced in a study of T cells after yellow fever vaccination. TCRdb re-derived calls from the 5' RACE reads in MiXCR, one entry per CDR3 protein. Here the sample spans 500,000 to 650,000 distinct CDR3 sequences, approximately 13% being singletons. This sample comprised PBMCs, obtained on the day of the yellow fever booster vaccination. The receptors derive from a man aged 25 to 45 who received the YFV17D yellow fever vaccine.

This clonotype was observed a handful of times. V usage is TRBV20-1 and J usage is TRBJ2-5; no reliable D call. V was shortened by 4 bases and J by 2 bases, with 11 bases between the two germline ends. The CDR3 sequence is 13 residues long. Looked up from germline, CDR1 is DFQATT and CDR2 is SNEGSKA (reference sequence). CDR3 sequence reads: CSANTGSQETQYF. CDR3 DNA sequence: TGCAGTGCTAATACGGGCTCGCAAGAGACCCAGTACTTC.

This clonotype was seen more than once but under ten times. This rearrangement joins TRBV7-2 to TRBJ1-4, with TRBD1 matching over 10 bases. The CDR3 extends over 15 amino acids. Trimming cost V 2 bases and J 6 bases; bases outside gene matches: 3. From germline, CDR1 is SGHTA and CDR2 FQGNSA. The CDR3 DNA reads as TGTGCCAGCAGCTTATTCGGGACAGGGGATGAAAAACTGTTTTTT. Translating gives CASSLFGTGDEKLFF.

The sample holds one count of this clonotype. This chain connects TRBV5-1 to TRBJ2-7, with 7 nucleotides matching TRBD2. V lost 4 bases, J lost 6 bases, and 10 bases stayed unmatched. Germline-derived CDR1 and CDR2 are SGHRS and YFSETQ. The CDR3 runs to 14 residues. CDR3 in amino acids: CASSRNTGGGEQYF. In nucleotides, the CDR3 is TGCGCCAGCAGCAGGAATACGGGAGGAGGCGAGCAGTACTTC.

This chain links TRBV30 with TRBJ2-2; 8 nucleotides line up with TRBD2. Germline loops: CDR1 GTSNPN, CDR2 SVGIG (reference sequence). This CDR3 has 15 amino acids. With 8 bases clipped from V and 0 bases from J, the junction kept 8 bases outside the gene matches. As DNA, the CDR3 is TGTGCCCGGTCTGGCGGGAGGTCGAACACCGGGGAGCTGTTTTTT. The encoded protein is CARSGGRSNTGELFF.

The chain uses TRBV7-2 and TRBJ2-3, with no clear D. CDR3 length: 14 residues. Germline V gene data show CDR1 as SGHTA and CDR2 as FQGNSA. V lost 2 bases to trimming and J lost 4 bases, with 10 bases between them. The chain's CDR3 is CASSLNVQPDTQYF. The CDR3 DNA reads TGTGCCAGCAGCTTAAACGTTCAGCCAGATACGCAGTATTTT. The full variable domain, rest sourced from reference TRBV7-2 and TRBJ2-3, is GAGVSQSPSNKVTEKGKDVELRCDPISGHTALYWYRQSLGQGLEFLIYFQGNSAPDKSGLPSDRFSAERTGGSVSTLTIQRTQQEDSAVYLCASSLNVQPDTQYFGPGTRLTVL.

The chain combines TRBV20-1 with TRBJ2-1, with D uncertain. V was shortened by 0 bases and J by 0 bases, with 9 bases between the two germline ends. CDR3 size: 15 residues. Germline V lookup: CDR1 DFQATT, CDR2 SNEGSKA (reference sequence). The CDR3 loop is CSARESESSYNEQFF. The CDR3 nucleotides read TGCAGTGCTAGAGAAAGTGAGAGCTCCTACAATGAGCAGTTCTTC.

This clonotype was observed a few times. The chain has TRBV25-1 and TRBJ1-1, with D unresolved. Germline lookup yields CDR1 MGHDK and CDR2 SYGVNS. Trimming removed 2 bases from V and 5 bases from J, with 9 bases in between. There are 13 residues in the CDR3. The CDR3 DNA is TGTGCCAGCAGTGAAGGCCAGAGGACTGAAGCTTTCTTT. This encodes CASSEGQRTEAFF.

The CDR3 reads CASSEDRALNTGELFF. The DNA for the CDR3 is TGTGCCAGCAGCGAAGACCGGGCCTTGAACACCGGGGAGCTGTTTTTT. The chain is built from TRBV5-5 and TRBJ2-2; D gene ambiguous. The V end lost 4 bases, the J end lost 1 base, and 14 bases lay between the germline ends. Germline CDR1 and CDR2: SGHKS and YYEKEE (reference sequence). This CDR3 contains 16 residues. Drawing the rest from reference TRBV5-5 and TRBJ2-2, the complete variable domain is DAGVTQSPTHLIKTRGQQVTLRCSPISGHKSVSWYQQVLGQGPQFIFQYYEKEERGRGNFPDRFSARQFPNYSSELNVNALLLGDSALYLCASSEDRALNTGELFFGEGSRLTVL.

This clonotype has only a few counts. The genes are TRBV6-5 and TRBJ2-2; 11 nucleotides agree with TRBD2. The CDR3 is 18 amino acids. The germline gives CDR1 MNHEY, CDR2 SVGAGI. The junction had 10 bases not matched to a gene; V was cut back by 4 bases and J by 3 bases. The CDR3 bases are TGTGCCAGCAGTTTGCGTGGTAGCGGGAGGGTTGACACCGGGGAGCTGTTTTTT. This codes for CASSLRGSGRVDTGELFF.

This chain's CDR3 is CASSLRGEDTQYF. The CDR3 coding sequence is TGTGCCAGCAGCTTGAGGGGTGAAGATACGCAGTATTTT. The chain has TRBV7-7 and TRBJ2-3; D possibly matches TRBD1 or TRBD2 (5 bases each). CDR1 is SSHAT and CDR2 is FNYEAQ in the germline V gene (reference sequence). This CDR3 contains 13 residues. V was pared by 3 bases and J by 5 bases, with 9 bases between.

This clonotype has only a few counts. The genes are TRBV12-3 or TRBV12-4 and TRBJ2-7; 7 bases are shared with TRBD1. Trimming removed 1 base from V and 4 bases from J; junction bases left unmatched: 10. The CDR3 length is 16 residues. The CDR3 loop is CASSLGVGTGAYEQYF. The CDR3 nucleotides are TGTGCCAGCAGTTTAGGAGTTGGAACAGGGGCTTACGAGCAGTACTTC.

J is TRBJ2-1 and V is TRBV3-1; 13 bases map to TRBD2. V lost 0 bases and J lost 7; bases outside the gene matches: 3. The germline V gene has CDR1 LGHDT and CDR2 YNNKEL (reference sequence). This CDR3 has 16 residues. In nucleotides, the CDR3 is TGTGCCAGCAGCCAAGATTTGACTAGCGGGAGGAATGAGCAGTTCTTC. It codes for CASSQDLTSGRNEQFF.

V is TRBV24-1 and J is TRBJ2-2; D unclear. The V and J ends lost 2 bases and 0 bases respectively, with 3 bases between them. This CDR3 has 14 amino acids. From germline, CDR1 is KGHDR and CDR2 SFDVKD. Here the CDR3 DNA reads TGTGCCACCAGTGATTCGTCGAACACCGGGGAGCTGTTTTTT. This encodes CATSDSSNTGELFF.

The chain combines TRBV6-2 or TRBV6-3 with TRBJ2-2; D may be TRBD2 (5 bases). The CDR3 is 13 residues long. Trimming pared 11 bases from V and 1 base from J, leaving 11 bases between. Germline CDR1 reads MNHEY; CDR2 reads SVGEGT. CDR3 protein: CAGERENTGELFF. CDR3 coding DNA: TGTGCCGGGGAGAGGGAGAACACCGGGGAGCTGTTTTTT.

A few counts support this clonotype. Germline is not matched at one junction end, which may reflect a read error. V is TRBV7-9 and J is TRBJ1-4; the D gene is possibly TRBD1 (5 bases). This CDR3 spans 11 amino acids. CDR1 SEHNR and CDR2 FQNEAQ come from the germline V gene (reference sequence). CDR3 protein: CASARGGPPIF. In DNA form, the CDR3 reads TGTGCCAGCGCCCGGGGGGGACCCCCTATTTTT.

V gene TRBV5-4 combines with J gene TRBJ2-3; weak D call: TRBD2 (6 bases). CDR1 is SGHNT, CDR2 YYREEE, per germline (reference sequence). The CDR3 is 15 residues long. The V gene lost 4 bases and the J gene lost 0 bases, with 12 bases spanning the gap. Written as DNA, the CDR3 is TGTGCCAGCAGCACTGGGACTCTTAGCACAGATACGCAGTATTTT. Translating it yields CASSTGTLSTDTQYF.

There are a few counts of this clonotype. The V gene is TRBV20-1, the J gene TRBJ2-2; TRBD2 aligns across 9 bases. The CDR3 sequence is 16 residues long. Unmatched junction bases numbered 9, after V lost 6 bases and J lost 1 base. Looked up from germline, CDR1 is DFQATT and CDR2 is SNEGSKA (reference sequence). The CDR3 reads CSASPGTSRNTGELFF. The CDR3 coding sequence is TGCAGTGCCTCACCCGGGACTAGCAGGAACACCGGGGAGCTGTTTTTT.

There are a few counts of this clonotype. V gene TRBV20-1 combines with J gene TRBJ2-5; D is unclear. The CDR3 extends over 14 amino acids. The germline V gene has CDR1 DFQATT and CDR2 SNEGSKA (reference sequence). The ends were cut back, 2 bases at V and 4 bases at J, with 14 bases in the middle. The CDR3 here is CSARSAPTSETQYF. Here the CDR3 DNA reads TGCAGTGCTAGATCGGCCCCCACGTCAGAGACCCAGTACTTC.

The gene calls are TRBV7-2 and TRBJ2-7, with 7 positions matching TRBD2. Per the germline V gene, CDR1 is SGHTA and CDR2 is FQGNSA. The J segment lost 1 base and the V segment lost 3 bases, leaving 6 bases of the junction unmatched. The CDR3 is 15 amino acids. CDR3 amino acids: CASSFWEGLSYEQYF. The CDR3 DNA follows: TGTGCCAGCAGCTTCTGGGAGGGCCTATCCTACGAGCAGTACTTC.

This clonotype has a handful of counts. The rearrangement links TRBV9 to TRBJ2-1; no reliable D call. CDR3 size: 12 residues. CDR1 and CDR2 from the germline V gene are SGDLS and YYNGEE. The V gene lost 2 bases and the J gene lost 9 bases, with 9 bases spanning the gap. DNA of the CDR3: TGTGCCAGCAGCGTCATAGCCGCTGAGCAGTTCTTC. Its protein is CASSVIAAEQFF.

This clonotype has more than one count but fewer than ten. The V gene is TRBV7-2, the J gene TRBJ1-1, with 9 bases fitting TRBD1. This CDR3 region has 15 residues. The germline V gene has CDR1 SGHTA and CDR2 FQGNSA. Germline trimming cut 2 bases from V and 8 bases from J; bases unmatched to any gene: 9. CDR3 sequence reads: CASSLISGQGSEAFF. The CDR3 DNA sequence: TGTGCCAGCAGCTTAATCTCCGGACAGGGGTCGGAAGCTTTCTTT. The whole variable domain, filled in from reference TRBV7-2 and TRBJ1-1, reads GAGVSQSPSNKVTEKGKDVELRCDPISGHTALYWYRQSLGQGLEFLIYFQGNSAPDKSGLPSDRFSAERTGGSVSTLTIQRTQQEDSAVYLCASSLISGQGSEAFFGQGTRLTVV.

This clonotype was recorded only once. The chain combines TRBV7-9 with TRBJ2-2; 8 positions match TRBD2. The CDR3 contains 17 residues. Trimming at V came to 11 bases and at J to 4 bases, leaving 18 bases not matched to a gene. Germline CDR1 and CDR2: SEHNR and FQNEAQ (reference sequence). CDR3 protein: CACLDVAGRASTGELFF. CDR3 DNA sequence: TGTGCCTGCCTGGACGTCGCCGGGAGGGCGAGCACCGGGGAGCTGTTTTTT.

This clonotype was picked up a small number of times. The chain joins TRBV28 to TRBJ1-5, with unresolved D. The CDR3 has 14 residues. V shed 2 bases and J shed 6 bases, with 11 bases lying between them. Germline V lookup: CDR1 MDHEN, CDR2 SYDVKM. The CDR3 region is CASSLRTSSQPQHF. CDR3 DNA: TGTGCCAGCAGTTTAAGGACCTCATCTCAGCCCCAGCATTTT.

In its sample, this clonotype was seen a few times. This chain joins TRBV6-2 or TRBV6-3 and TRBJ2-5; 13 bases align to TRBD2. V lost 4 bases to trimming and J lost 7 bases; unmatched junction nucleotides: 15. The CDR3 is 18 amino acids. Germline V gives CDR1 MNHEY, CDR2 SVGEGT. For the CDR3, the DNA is TGTGCCAGCAGTTCGGCGCGTGGGACTAGCGGGACGCCGGCGACCCAGTACTTC. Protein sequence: CASSSARGTSGTPATQYF.

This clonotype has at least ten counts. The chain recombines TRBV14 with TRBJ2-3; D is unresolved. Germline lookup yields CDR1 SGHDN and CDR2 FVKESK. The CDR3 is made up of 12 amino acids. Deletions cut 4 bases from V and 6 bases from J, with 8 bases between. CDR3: CASSPRRDTQYF. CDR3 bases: TGTGCCAGCAGCCCCCGGCGGGATACGCAGTATTTT.

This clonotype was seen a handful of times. CDR3 in DNA: TGTGCCAGCAGGGCTAGGACAGGGGGCTACGAGCAGTACTTC. Translating it yields CASRARTGGYEQYF. This chain connects TRBV6-1 to TRBJ2-7; 10 bases agree with TRBD1. The trim removed 6 bases at V and 3 bases at J, leaving 5 bases unmatched. This CDR3 has 14 amino acids. Germline lookup yields CDR1 MNHNS and CDR2 SASEGT.

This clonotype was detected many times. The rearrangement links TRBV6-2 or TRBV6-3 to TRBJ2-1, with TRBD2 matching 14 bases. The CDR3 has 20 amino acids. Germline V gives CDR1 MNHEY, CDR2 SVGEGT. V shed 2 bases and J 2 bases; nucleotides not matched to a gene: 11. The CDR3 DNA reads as TGTGCCAGCAGTTACCAGCCCGGGACTAGCGGGAGCGGCACCTACAATGAGCAGTTCTTC. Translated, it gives CASSYQPGTSGSGTYNEQFF.

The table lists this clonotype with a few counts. The CDR3 bases are TGTGCCAGCACCCTTTGGGAGCCTGGTAATGAGCAGTTCTTC. Amino acid sequence: CASTLWEPGNEQFF. The chain carries TRBV7-9 and TRBJ2-1, with a weak D call TRBD2 (5 bases). This CDR3 is 14 amino acids long. Per germline, CDR1 SEHNR and CDR2 FQNEAQ (reference sequence). V shed 7 bases and J shed 7 bases, with 17 bases lying between them.

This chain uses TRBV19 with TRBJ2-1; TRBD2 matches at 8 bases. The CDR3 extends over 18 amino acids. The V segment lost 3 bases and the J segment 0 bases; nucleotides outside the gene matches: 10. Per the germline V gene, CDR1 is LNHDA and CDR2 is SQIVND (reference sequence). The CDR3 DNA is TGTGCCAGTAGTATTGGGGGCGGGAGGCTTAGCTCCTACAATGAGCAGTTCTTC. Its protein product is CASSIGGGRLSSYNEQFF.

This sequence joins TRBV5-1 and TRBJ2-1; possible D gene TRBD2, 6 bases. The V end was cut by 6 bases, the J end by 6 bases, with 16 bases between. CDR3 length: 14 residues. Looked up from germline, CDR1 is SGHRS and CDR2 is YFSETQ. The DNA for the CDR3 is TGCGCCAGCAAGTCGCTAGCGCTTCGCAATGAGCAGTTCTTC. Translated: CASKSLALRNEQFF.